Listed below are T cell receptor beta chains from one sample, sequenced in a study of shared clonotypes between healthy human individuals. Produced via immunoSEQ multiplex PCR; TCRdb's table is partial and in-frame only. The table includes roughly 2.2 million clones, approximately 93% detected once. Sequencing was performed on naive CD4+ T cells from PBMCs. The origin of the receptors is a man aged 18 to 30 in good health. Some clones in this sample may be carry-over from other donors' samples. Each CDR3 is given with its conserved first and last residue. Each record gives: D gene, clone size, J gene, V gene, CDR3 DNA, CDR3 protein. The D gene is left open where the match is weak. Rows give clone size only sometimes, using once, few, many, or a class for an expanded clone.

>NA|NA|TRBJ2-7|TRBV28
TGTGCCAGCCCATATGGGTCTCCCTCCGGGGCCTACTACGAGCAGTACTTC
CASPYGSPSGAYYEQYF
>NA|NA|TRBJ1-5|TRBV28
TGTGCCAGCAGTCCCCAGTGGGGGAGCAATCAGCCCCAGCATTTT
CASSPQWGSNQPQHF
>NA|once|TRBJ1-2|TRBV6-1
TGTGCCAGCTCAAGTTACAGGAGTGAGGGGTATGGCTACACCTTC
CASSSYRSEGYGYTF
>TRBD1|NA|TRBJ2-2|TRBV5-6
TGTGCCAGCAGCTTGGTACAGGGGCCCAACACCGGGGAGCTGTTTTTT
CASSLVQGPNTGELFF
>NA|NA|TRBJ2-7|TRBV5-1
TGCGCCAGCAGCTTGAGTCAGGCCTCCTACGAGCAGTACTTC
CASSLSQASYEQYF
>NA|NA|TRBJ2-1|TRBV7-3
TGTGCCAGCTCCCTCACCGGGAGTTACAATGAGCAGTTCTTC
CASSLTGSYNEQFF
>TRBD2|NA|TRBJ2-1|TRBV7-9
TGTGCCAGCAGCCTTAGCGGGACCACGAATGAGCAGTTCTTC
CASSLSGTTNEQFF
>NA|NA|TRBJ2-5|TRBV7-2
TGTGCCAGCAGCCTAGGGGTAAGCGGGCCACAAGAGACCCAGTACTTC
CASSLGVSGPQETQYF
>TRBD2|NA|TRBJ2-7|TRBV19
TGTGCCAGTAGTTCCTCCGGGACTAGCGGGACAAGCTACGAGCAGTACTTC
CASSSSGTSGTSYEQYF
>NA|NA|TRBJ1-2|TRBV4-2
TGTGCCAGCAGCCAACGGACAGAGCTCTATGGCTACACCTTC
CASSQRTELYGYTF
>NA|once|TRBJ2-3|TRBV30
TGTGCCTGGAGTGTAACCTCCACAGATACGCAGTATTTT
CAWSVTSTDTQYF
>TRBD2|NA|TRBJ2-3|TRBV11-1
TGTGCCAGCAGCTTGAGACTAGCGGGAGTACGCGAGGATACGCAGTATTTT
CASSLRLAGVREDTQYF
>NA|NA|TRBJ1-2|TRBV28
TGTGCCCACGGGGTTGTTAACTATGGCTACACCTTC
CAHGVVNYGYTF
>TRBD1|once|TRBJ2-7|TRBV5-6
TGTGCCAGCAGCGGGAGTGGGACAGAGTCCTACGAGCAGTACTTC
CASSGSGTESYEQYF
>NA|few|TRBJ1-4|TRBV18
TGTGCCAGCTCACCAAGTGGGAATGAAAAACTGTTTTTT
CASSPSGNEKLFF
>NA|NA|TRBJ2-5|TRBV5-4
TGTGCCAGCAGCTTGGCGGGGCGGGACCGTGAGACCCAGTACTTC
CASSLAGRDRETQYF
>NA|few|TRBJ1-5|TRBV6-5
TGTGCCAGCAGTTATGACAGGCTGCAGCCCCAGCATTTT
CASSYDRLQPQHF
>NA|NA|TRBJ1-1|TRBV16
TGTGCCAGCAGCCAGGGGATTATTCTTTGGAACACTGAAGCTTTCTTT
CASSQGIILWNTEAFF
>TRBD1|NA|TRBJ2-7|TRBV2
TGTGCCAGCAGTGGGGGACAGGTCCATCAGGGCTACGAGCAGTACTTC
CASSGGQVHQGYEQYF
>TRBD2|NA|TRBJ2-7|TRBV7-8
TGTGCCAGCAGCTTAGCGCGACTAGCCGCCACCTACGAGCAGTACTTC
CASSLARLAATYEQYF
>NA|once|TRBJ2-7|TRBV6-5
TGTGCCAGCAGTTACTCTGCGGGAAAAACCTACGAGCAGTACTTC
CASSYSAGKTYEQYF
>NA|once|TRBJ2-2|TRBV7-3
TGTGCCAGCAGCCCACAACGGACAAAAAACACCGGGGAGCTGTTTTTT
CASSPQRTKNTGELFF
>NA|NA|TRBJ2-5|TRBV4-3
TGCGCCAGCAGCCAGGAGCGGACAGGACTACAAGAGACCCAGTACTTC
CASSQERTGLQETQYF
>TRBD2|NA|TRBJ2-7|TRBV4-2
TGTGCCAGCAGCCAACGACTAGCGGGAGCCTCCTACGAGCAGTACTTC
CASSQRLAGASYEQYF
>NA|NA|TRBJ2-7|TRBV28
TGTGCCAGCAGTTTGGGTGGGTTAAACCCCTACGAGCAGTACTTC
CASSLGGLNPYEQYF
>NA|few|TRBJ2-7|TRBV2
TGTGCCAGCAGTGAAACTAGCTATGCCTACGAGCAGTACTTC
CASSETSYAYEQYF
>NA|NA|TRBJ2-3|TRBV7-3
TGTGCCAGCAGCTTAGTCGGAGATACGCAGTATTTT
CASSLVGDTQYF
>NA|NA|TRBJ1-1|TRBV19
TGTGCCAGTAGCCACCCAGGAGTCAACACTGAAGCTTTCTTT
CASSHPGVNTEAFF
>NA|NA|TRBJ2-3|TRBV4-3
TGCGCCAGCAGCCAAATAAGGGGGGCAGATACGCAGTATTTT
CASSQIRGADTQYF
>TRBD1|NA|TRBJ2-1|TRBV9
TGTGCCAGCAGCGGGGGACAGGGGGAACTTGAGCAGTTCTTC
CASSGGQGELEQFF
>NA|NA|TRBJ2-3|TRBV29-1
TGCAGCGTTGAAGATGGCACAGATACGCAGTATTTT
CSVEDGTDTQYF
>TRBD1|NA|TRBJ2-7|TRBV2
TGTGCCATGTTCCGGGACAGGGGGCGAGAGCAGTACTTC
CAMFRDRGREQYF
>TRBD2|once|TRBJ2-1|TRBV5-1
TGCGCCAGCAGCCCAGCGGGAGCATACAATGAGCAGTTCTTC
CASSPAGAYNEQFF
>NA|NA|TRBJ2-1|TRBV11-3
TGTGCCAGCAGCTTACGGCGGGATTACAATGAGCAGTTCTTC
CASSLRRDYNEQFF
>TRBD2|NA|TRBJ2-1|TRBV29-1
TGCAGCGTTTCGGGACTAGCGGAGAGCTACAATGAGCAGTTCTTC
CSVSGLAESYNEQFF
>NA|NA|TRBJ2-5|TRBV5-1
TGCGCCAGCAGCACCCAGGGTCCCGTTGGAGAGACCCAGTACTTC
CASSTQGPVGETQYF
>NA|NA|TRBJ1-1|TRBV29-1
TGCAGCGCTGCGATGCAGGAGGGCACTGAAGCTTTCTTT
CSAAMQEGTEAFF
>NA|NA|TRBJ2-4|TRBV7-2
TGTGCCAGCAGCTTACCCCAGGGGCTCGTCAAAAACATTCAGTACTTC
CASSLPQGLVKNIQYF
>NA|NA|TRBJ2-3|TRBV11-3
TGTGCCAGCAGCTCCGTGGCAGATACGCAGTATTTT
CASSSVADTQYF
>NA|NA|TRBJ1-2|TRBV28
TGTGCCAGCAGTTTAGACACGGACTATGGCTACACCTTC
CASSLDTDYGYTF
>NA|NA|TRBJ2-6|TRBV18
TGTGCCAGCTCACCCTCACTTCTCTCTGGGGCCAACGTCCTGACTTTC
CASSPSLLSGANVLTF
>NA|once|TRBJ2-7|TRBV2
TGTGCCAGCAGTGGTAGCAGGGGCTACGAGCAGTACTTC
CASSGSRGYEQYF
>NA|NA|TRBJ2-3|TRBV7-2
TGTGCCAGCAGCTTAGACAGGGACGGCACAGATACGCAGTATTTT
CASSLDRDGTDTQYF
>NA|NA|TRBJ2-5|TRBV4-3
TGCGCCAGCAGCCGGGTCTTCGGGGAGACCCAGTACTTC
CASSRVFGETQYF
>TRBD1|once|TRBJ2-4|TRBV5-1
TGCGCCAGCAGCTTAGGGGACAGTAACGTAATTCAGTACTTC
CASSLGDSNVIQYF
>TRBD2|NA|TRBJ2-2|TRBV9
TGTGCCAGCAGCGTAGGGCGGGAGAGGGCCGGGGAGCTGTTTTTT
CASSVGRERAGELFF
>TRBD2|NA|TRBJ2-2|TRBV7-9
TGTGCCAGCAGCTTAGCCGGAGGTCTAGCGGTGAACACCGGGGAGCTGTTTTTT
CASSLAGGLAVNTGELFF
>TRBD1|few|TRBJ1-2|TRBV6-5
TGTGCTTCCGGACAGGGGTCGGGCGGCTACACCTTC
CASGQGSGGYTF
>TRBD1|NA|TRBJ2-7|TRBV28
TGTGCCAGCAGTACAGGGGGCTACGAGCAGTACTTC
CASSTGGYEQYF
>NA|NA|TRBJ1-1|TRBV6-5
TGTGCCAGCAGTAGGTGGGGGTTCACTGAAGCTTTCTTT
CASSRWGFTEAFF